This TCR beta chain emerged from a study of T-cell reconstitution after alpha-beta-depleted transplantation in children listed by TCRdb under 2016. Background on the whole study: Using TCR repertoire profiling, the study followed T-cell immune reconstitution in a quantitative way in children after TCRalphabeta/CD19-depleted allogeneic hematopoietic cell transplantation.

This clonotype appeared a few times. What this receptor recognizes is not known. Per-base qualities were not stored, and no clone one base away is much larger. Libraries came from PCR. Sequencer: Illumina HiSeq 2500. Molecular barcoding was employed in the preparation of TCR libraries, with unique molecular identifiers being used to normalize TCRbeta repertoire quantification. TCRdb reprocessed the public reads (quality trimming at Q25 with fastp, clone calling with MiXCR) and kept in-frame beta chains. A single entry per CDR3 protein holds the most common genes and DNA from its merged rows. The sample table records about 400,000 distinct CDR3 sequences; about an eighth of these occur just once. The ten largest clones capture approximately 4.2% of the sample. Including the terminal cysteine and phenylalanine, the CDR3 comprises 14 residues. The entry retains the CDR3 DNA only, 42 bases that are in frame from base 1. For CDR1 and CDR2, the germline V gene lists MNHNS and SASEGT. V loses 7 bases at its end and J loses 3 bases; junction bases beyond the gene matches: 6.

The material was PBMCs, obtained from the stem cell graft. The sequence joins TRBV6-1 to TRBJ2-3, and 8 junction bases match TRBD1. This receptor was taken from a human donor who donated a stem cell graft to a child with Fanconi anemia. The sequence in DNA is TGTGCCAGCAACTTGGGACAGGCAACAGATACGCAGTATTTT. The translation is CASNLGQATDTQYF.